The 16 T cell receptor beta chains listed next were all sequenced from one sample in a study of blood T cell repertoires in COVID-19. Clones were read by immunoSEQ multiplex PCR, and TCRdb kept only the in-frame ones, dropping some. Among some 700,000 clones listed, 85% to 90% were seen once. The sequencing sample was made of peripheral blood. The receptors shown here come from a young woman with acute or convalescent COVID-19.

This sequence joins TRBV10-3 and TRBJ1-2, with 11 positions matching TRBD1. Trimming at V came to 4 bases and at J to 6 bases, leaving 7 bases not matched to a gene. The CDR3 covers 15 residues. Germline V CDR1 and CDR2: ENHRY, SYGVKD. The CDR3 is CAISAGQGAQDGYTF. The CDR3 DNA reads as TGTGCCATCAGTGCAGGACAGGGGGCGCAGGATGGCTACACCTTC.

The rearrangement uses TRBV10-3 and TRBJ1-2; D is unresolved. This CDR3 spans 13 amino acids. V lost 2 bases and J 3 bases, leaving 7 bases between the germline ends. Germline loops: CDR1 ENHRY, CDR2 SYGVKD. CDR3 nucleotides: TGTGCCATCAGTGAGGAGGGAGACTATGGCTACACCTTC. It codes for CAISEEGDYGYTF.

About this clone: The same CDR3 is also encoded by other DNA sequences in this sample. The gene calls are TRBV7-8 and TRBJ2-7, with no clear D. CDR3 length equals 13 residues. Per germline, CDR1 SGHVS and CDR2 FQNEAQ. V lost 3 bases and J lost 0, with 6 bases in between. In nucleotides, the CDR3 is TGTGCCAGCAGCTTGGGCGTCTCCTACGAGCAGTACTTC. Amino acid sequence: CASSLGVSYEQYF.

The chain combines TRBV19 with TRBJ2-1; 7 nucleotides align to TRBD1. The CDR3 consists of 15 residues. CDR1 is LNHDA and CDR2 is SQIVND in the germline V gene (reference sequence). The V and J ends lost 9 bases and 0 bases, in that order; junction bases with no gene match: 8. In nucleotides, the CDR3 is TGTGCCAGCCACGAACAGGGGAGCTCCTACAATGAGCAGTTCTTC. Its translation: CASHEQGSSYNEQFF.

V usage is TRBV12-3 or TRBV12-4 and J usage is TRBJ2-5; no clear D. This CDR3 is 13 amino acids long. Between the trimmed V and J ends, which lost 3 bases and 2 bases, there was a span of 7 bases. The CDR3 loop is CASSLWRQETQYF. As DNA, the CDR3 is TGTGCCAGCAGTTTGTGGCGGCAAGAGACCCAGTACTTC.

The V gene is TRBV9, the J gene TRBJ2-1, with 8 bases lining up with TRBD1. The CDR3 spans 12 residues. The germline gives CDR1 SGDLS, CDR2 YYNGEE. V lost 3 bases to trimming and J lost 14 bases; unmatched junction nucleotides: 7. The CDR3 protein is CASSGPGQGEFF. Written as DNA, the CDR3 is TGTGCCAGCAGCGGGCCAGGACAGGGCGAGTTCTTC.

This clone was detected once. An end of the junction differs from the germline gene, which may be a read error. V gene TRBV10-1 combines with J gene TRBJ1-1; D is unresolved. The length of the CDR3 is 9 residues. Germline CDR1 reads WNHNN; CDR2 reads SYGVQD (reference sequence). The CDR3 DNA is TGTGCTGGGCTGACTGAAGCTTTCTTT. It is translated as CAGLTEAFF.

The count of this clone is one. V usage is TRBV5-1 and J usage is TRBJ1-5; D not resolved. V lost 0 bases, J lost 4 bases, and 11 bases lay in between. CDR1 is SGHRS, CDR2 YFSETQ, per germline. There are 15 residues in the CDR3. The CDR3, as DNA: TGCGCCAGCAGCTTGGATCCAGGCCCTAATCAGCCCCAGCATTTT. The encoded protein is CASSLDPGPNQPQHF. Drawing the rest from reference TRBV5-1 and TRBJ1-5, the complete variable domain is KAGVTQTPRYLIKTRGQQVTLSCSPISGHRSVSWYQQTPGQGLQFLFEYFSETQRNKGNFPGRFSGRQFSNSRSEMNVSTLELGDSALYLCASSLDPGPNQPQHFGDGTRLSIL.

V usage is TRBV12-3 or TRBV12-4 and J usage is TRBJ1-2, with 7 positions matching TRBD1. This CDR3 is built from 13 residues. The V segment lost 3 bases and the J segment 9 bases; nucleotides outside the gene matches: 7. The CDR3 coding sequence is TGTGCCAGCAGTTTTAAGGGGGACAGTCGCTACACCTTC. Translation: CASSFKGDSRYTF.

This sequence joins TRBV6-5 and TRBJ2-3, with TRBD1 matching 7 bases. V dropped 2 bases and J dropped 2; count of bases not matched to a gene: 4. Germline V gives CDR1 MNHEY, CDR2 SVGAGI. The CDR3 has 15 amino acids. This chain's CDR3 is CASSYQGVLTDTQYF. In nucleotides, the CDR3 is TGTGCCAGCAGTTACCAGGGGGTTCTCACAGATACGCAGTATTTT.

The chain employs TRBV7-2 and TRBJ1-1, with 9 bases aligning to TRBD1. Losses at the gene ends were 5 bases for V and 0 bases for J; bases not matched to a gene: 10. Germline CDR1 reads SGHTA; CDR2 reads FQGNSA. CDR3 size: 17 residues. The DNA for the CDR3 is TGTGCCAGCAGCGTTTTGGACAGGGGACTTCTGAACACTGAAGCTTTCTTT. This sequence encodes CASSVLDRGLLNTEAFF.

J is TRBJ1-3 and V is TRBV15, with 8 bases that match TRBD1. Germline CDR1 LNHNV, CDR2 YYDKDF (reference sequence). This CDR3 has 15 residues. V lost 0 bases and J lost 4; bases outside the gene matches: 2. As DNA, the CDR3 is TGTGCCACCAGCAGAGATCGGACAGGGGGAAACACCATATATTTT. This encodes CATSRDRTGGNTIYF. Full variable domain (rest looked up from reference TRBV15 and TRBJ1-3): DAMVIQNPRYQVTQFGKPVTLSCSQTLNHNVMYWYQQKSSQAPKLLFHYYDKDFNNEADTPDNFQSRRPNTSFCFLDIRSPGLGDTAMYLCATSRDRTGGNTIYFGEGSWLTVV.

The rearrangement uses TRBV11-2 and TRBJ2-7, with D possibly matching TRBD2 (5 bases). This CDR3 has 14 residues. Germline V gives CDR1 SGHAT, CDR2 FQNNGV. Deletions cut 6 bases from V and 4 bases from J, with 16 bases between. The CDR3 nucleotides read TGTGCCAGCAGTAGACGAGGACTTGGGTACGAGCAGTACTTC. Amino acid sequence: CASSRRGLGYEQYF. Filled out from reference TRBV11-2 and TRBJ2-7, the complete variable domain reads EAGVAQSPRYKIIEKRQSVAFWCNPISGHATLYWYQQILGQGPKLLIQFQNNGVVDDSQLPKDRFSAERLKGVDSTLKIQPAKLEDSAVYLCASSRRGLGYEQYFGPGTRLTVT.

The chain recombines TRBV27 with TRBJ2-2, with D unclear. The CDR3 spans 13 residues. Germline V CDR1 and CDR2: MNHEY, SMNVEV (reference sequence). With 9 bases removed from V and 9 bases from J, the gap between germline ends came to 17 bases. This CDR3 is CASSLSVLRELFF. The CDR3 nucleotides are TGTGCCAGTTCCCTCTCCGTCCTCCGGGAGCTGTTTTTT.

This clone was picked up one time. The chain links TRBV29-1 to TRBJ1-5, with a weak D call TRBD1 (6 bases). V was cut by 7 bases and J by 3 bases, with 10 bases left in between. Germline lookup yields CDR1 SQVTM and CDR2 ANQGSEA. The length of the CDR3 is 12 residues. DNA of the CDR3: TGCAGCGCTAGGGACACCAATCAGCCCCAGCATTTT. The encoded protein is CSARDTNQPQHF.

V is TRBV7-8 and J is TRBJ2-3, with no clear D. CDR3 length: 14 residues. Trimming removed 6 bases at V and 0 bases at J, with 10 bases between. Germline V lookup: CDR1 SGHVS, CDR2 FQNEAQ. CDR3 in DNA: TGTGCCAGCAGTTATTTACTCAGCACAGATACGCAGTATTTT. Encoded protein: CASSYLLSTDTQYF.